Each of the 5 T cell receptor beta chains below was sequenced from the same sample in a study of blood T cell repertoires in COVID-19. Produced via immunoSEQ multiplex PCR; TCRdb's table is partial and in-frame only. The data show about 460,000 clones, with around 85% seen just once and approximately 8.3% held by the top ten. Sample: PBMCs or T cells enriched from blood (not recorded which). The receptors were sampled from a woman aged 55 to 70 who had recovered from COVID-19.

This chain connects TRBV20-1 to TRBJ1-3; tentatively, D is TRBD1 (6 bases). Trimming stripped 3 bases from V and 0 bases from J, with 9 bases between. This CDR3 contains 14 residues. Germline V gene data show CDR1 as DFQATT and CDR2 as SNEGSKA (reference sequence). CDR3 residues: CSASRGGSGNTIYF. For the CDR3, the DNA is TGCAGTGCTAGTCGAGGGGGCTCTGGAAACACCATATATTTT.

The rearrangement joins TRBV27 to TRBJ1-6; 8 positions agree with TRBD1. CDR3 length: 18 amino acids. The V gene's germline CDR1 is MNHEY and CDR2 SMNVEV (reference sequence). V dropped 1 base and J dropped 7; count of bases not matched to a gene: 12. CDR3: CASSLWPPTGVRNSPLHF. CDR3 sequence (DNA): TGTGCCAGCAGTTTATGGCCCCCGACAGGGGTCCGGAATTCACCCCTCCACTTT.

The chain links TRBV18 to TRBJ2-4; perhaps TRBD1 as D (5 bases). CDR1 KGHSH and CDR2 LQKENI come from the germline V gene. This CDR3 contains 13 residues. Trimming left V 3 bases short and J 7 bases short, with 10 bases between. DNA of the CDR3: TGTGCCAGCTCACCTTCCCAGGGCAACATTCAGTACTTC. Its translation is CASSPSQGNIQYF. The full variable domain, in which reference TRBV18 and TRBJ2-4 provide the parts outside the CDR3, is NAGVMQNPRHLVRRRGQEARLRCSPMKGHSHVYWYRQLPEEGLKFMVYLQKENIIDESGMPKERFSAEFPKEGPSILRIQQVVRGDSAAYFCASSPSQGNIQYFGAGTRLSVL.

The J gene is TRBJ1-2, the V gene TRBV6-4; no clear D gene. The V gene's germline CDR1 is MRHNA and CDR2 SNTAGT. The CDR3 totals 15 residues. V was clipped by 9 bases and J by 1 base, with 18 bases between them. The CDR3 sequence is CARGRVGDVNYGYTF. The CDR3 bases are TGTGCCAGAGGGAGGGTGGGAGACGTTAACTATGGCTACACCTTC.

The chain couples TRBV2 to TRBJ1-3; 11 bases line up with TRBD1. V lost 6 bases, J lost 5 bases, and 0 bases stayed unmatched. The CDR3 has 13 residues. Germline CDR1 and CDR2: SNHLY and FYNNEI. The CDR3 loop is CASRDRGRNTIYF. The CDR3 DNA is TGTGCCAGCAGGGACAGGGGGCGAAACACCATATATTTT. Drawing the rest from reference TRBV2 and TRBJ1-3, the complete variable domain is EPEVTQTPSHQVTQMGQEVILRCVPISNHLYFYWYRQILGQKVEFLVSFYNNEISEKSEIFDDQFSVERPDGSNFTLKIRSTKLEDSAMYFCASRDRGRNTIYFGEGSWLTVV.